The present entry profiles one T cell receptor beta chain with its context. In the authors' methods: Researchers report that nucleated cell counts were estimated from reference gene primer amplification. Profiled with immunoSEQ multiplex PCR; TCRdb holds only in-frame clones, not every one. D and trimming come from the DNA, and the V and J calls and clone size come from that table. Here the sample spans approximately 230,000 clones, roughly 80% being singletons. This sample was included in a study of blood T cell repertoires in COVID-19. For the study at large: There were acute and convalescent COVID-19 samples, and they came from the United States, Italy and Spain. T cells, B-cell-depleted T cells, or PBMCs provided the cDNA or gDNA that served as material.

The CDR3 loop spans 13 amino acids. V lost 8 bases to trimming and J lost 5 bases; unmatched junction nucleotides: 7. Per germline, CDR1 SEHNR and CDR2 FQNEAQ (reference sequence). Sequencing was performed on peripheral blood. The origin of this receptor is a woman aged 40-49 years with active or convalescent COVID-19. V and J are TRBV7-9 and TRBJ2-5; 8 bases map to TRBD2. The CDR3 DNA sequence: TGTGCCAGCGCCTTAGCGGGGCGGGAGACCCAGTACTTC. Translation: CASALAGRETQYF.